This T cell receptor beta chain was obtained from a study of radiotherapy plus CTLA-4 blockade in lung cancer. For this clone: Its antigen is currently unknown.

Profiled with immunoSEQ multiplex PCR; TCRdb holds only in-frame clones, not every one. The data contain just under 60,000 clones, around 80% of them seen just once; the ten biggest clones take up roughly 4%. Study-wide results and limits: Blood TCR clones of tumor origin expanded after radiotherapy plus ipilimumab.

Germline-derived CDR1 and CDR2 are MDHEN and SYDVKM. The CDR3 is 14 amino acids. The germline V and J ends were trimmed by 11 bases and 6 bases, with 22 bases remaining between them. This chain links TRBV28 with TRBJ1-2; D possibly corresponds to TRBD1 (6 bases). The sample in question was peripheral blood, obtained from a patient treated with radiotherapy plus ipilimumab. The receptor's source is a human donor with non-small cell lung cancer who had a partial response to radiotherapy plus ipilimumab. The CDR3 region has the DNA TGTGCCGGGTGGGGGGGCGCACCTTTCCATGGCTACACCTTC. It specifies CAGWGGAPFHGYTF.